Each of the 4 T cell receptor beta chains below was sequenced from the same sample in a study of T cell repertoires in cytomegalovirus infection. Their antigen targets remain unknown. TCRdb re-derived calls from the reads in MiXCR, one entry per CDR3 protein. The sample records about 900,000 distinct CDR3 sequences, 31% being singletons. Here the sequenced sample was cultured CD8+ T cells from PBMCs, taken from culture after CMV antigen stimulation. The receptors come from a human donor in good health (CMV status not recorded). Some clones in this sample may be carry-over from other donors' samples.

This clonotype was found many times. The CDR3 sequence: CASSATGTTANQPQHF. CDR3 in DNA: TGTGCCAGCAGCGCCACCGGGACCACAGCCAATCAGCCCCAGCATTTT. This rearrangement joins TRBV7-2 to TRBJ1-5; tentatively, D is TRBD1 (5 bases). V was cut by 5 bases and J by 3 bases, with 17 bases left in between. This CDR3 contains 16 residues. Germline CDR1 and CDR2: SGHTA and FQGNSA.

CDR3 sequence (DNA): TGTGCCAGCAGTCTGAGACAGGGGACCATGAATCAGCCCCAGCATTTT. Its translation is CASSLRQGTMNQPQHF. The chain is built from TRBV7-9 and TRBJ1-5; 8 bases line up with TRBD1. The V gene end was trimmed by 6 bases and the J gene end by 4 bases; junction bases not matched to a gene: 11. This CDR3 region has 16 residues. Germline V gene data show CDR1 as SEHNR and CDR2 as FQNEAQ (reference sequence).

For the CDR3, the DNA is TGTGCCAGCAGCATCGGGACAGGTTCTCAAGAGACCCAGTACTTC. This translates into CASSIGTGSQETQYF. The chain carries TRBV12-3 or TRBV12-4 and TRBJ2-5, with 8 bases that match TRBD1. V dropped 6 bases and J dropped 2; count of bases not matched to a gene: 8. The CDR3 is 15 amino acids.

The CDR3 coding sequence is TGTGCCAGCAGTTTAGCAGGACTAGCGGGGGGTGACAATGAGCAGTTCTTC. As protein: CASSLAGLAGGDNEQFF. The chain recombines TRBV12-3 or TRBV12-4 with TRBJ2-1; 14 nucleotides align to TRBD2. This CDR3 spans 17 amino acids. The trim removed 0 bases at V and 5 bases at J, leaving 3 bases unmatched.